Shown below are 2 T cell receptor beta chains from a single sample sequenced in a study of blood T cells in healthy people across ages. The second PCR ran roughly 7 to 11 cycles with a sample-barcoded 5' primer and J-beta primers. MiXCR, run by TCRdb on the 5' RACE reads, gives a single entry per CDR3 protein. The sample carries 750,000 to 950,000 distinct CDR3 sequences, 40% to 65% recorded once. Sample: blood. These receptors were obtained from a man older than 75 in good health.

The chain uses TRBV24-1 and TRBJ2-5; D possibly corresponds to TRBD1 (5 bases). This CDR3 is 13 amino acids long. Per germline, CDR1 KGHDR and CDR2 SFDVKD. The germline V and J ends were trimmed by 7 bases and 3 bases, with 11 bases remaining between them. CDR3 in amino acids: CATRGLGEETQYF. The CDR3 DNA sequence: TGTGCCACCAGGGGGCTGGGCGAAGAGACCCAGTACTTC.

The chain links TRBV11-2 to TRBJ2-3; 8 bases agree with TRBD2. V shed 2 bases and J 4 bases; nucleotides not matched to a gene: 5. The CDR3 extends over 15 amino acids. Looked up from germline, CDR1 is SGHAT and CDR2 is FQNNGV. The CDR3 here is CASSLTAGVADTQYF. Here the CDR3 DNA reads TGTGCCAGCAGCTTAACAGCGGGAGTCGCAGATACGCAGTATTTT.